Here is one T cell receptor beta chain with its context. This sample is drawn from a study of T cell changes during pregnancy in multiple sclerosis. The protocol was immunoSEQ multiplex PCR, while the TCRdb copy is restricted to in-frame clones and leaves out a portion. The profile shows under 55,000 clones, roughly 94% of them singletons. The germline V gene has CDR1 SEHNR and CDR2 FQNEAQ (reference sequence). Trimming pared 5 bases from V and 0 bases from J, leaving 15 bases between. The CDR3 length is 16 residues. Sequenced here: CD4+ T cells from peripheral blood mononuclear cells, sampled in the third trimester of pregnancy. The clonotype was recovered from a female donor with multiple sclerosis, enrolled in a pregnancy study. The chain combines TRBV7-9 with TRBJ2-3; tentative D call: TRBD2 (6 bases). This chain's CDR3 is CASSPLVGLSTDTQYF. Here the CDR3 DNA reads TGTGCCAGCAGCCCCCTAGTGGGACTTAGCACAGATACGCAGTATTTT.